These 26 T cell receptor beta chains originate from one sample sequenced in a study of human T cells and chemical hapten exposure. The time point denotes: pre-sensitization, week 0. Treatment indicated: therapeutic diphenylcyclopropenone sensitization with weekly scalp DPC. TCRdb passed the RACE reads through MiXCR, listing each CDR3 protein once. The table shows tens of thousands of distinct CDR3 sequences, with around 9.4% occurring only once. The specimen was whole blood, collected in connection with sensitization to the hapten diphenylcyclopropenone (DPC). All receptors come from a woman aged 40 to 49 with alopecia areata. Some clones in this sample may be carry-over from other donors' samples.

The V gene is TRBV5-4, the J gene TRBJ2-5; TRBD1 matches at 7 bases. With 4 bases clipped from V and 4 bases from J, the junction kept 7 bases outside the gene matches. The germline V gene encodes CDR1 SGHNT and CDR2 YYREEE (reference sequence). The CDR3 has 14 residues. Written as DNA, the CDR3 is TGTGCCAGCAGCCAGCGACAGGGCCGAGAGACCCAGTACTTC. Protein product: CASSQRQGRETQYF. Variable domain in full (rest from reference TRBV5-4 and TRBJ2-5): ETGVTQSPTHLIKTRGQQVTLRCSSQSGHNTVSWYQQALGQGPQFIFQYYREEENGRGNFPPRFSGLQFPNYSSELNVNALELDDSALYLCASSQRQGRETQYFGPGTRLLVL.

This chain uses TRBV5-1 with TRBJ2-2; TRBD2 is a possible D gene (6 bases). CDR1 is SGHRS, CDR2 YFSETQ, per germline. This CDR3 spans 17 amino acids. V lost 4 bases and J lost 4, with 20 bases in between. The CDR3 reads CASSPMLASVGTGELFF. The CDR3 nucleotides are TGCGCCAGCAGCCCCATGTTGGCTAGCGTCGGCACCGGGGAGCTGTTTTTT.

The gene calls are TRBV6-1 and TRBJ2-2, with TRBD1 identical over 10 bases. CDR3 length equals 15 residues. Looked up from germline, CDR1 is MNHNS and CDR2 is SASEGT. Trimming took 5 bases from V and 2 from J; bases not matched to a gene: 2. CDR3 coding DNA: TGTGCCAGCAGTCGGGACAGGGGTAACACCGGGGAGCTGTTTTTT. This encodes CASSRDRGNTGELFF.

The rearrangement uses TRBV4-1 and TRBJ1-5, with unresolved D. CDR3 length equals 14 residues. Germline lookup yields CDR1 MGHRA and CDR2 YSYEKL. The ends were cut back, 1 base at V and 3 bases at J, with 7 bases in the middle. CDR3: CASSQGRVNQPQHF. CDR3 coding DNA: TGCGCCAGCAGCCAAGGAAGGGTCAATCAGCCCCAGCATTTT.

This clonotype was found many times. This rearrangement joins TRBV4-1 to TRBJ2-7, with D unclear. The CDR3 runs to 11 residues. The V gene lost 2 bases and the J gene lost 6 bases, with 5 bases spanning the gap. Germline assignment: CDR1 MGHRA and CDR2 YSYEKL. The CDR3 spells CASSQLGEQYF. The CDR3, as DNA: TGCGCCAGCAGCCAACTAGGCGAGCAGTACTTC.

This clonotype came up many times. The V gene is TRBV19, the J gene TRBJ1-4; no definite D call. The CDR3 is 17 residues long. Per the germline V gene, CDR1 is LNHDA and CDR2 is SQIVND (reference sequence). Trimming cost V 4 bases and J 1 base, with 16 bases left between them. The CDR3 is CASSNRALKGTNEKLFF. Written as DNA, the CDR3 is TGTGCCAGTAGTAACCGCGCGCTCAAAGGAACTAATGAAAAACTGTTTTTT.

The rearrangement links TRBV30 to TRBJ2-3; TRBD1 is a possible D gene (6 bases). Germline assignment: CDR1 GTSNPN and CDR2 SVGIG (reference sequence). V lost 8 bases to trimming and J lost 4 bases, with 16 bases between them. The CDR3 sequence is 13 residues long. The CDR3 is CAEGTRGADTQYF. The CDR3 DNA reads as TGTGCCGAGGGGACAAGGGGCGCAGATACGCAGTATTTT.

This clonotype came up a few times. CDR3 sequence reads: CSASLSWTEAFF. DNA for the CDR3: TGCAGTGCTAGTCTTAGTTGGACTGAAGCTTTCTTT. This chain joins TRBV20-1 and TRBJ1-1; unclear D gene. The germline gives CDR1 DFQATT, CDR2 SNEGSKA (reference sequence). The CDR3 spans 12 residues. With 3 bases removed from V and 5 bases from J, the gap between germline ends came to 10 bases.

This clonotype was observed at least ten times. The chain carries TRBV29-1 and TRBJ2-1; TRBD1 agrees at 8 bases. With 3 bases clipped from V and 5 bases from J, the junction kept 21 bases outside the gene matches. From germline, CDR1 is SQVTM and CDR2 ANQGSEA. This CDR3 is 19 amino acids long. CDR3: CSVDARQGKRTVDDNEQFF. CDR3 bases: TGCAGCGTTGATGCTCGACAGGGGAAACGAACCGTAGACGACAATGAGCAGTTCTTC.

This clonotype was seen more than once but under ten times. The chain employs TRBV18 and TRBJ1-2; D is unclear. Trimming removed 4 bases at V and 0 bases at J, with 15 bases between. Per germline, CDR1 KGHSH and CDR2 LQKENI. The CDR3 is 16 residues long. CDR3 nucleotides: TGTGCCAGCTCACGGGCAGGCGAATCTCCTAACTATGGCTACACCTTC. Encoded protein: CASSRAGESPNYGYTF.

This clonotype has at least ten counts. This chain uses TRBV18 with TRBJ2-2; 12 nucleotides line up with TRBD1. V trimming: 2 bases; J trimming: 7 bases; junction bases outside the gene matches: 5. Germline values: CDR1 KGHSH, CDR2 LQKENI. The CDR3 spans 16 residues. The DNA of the CDR3 is TGTGCCAGCTCACCAGCCGGGACAGGGGGCTACGGGGAGCTGTTTTTT. It encodes CASSPAGTGGYGELFF.

V and J are TRBV4-3 and TRBJ2-7, with D unclear. CDR3 length: 14 amino acids. Germline lookup yields CDR1 LGHNA and CDR2 YSLEER. Trimming stripped 1 base from V and 2 bases from J, with 9 bases between. This CDR3 reads CASSQGQEPYEQYF. Here the CDR3 DNA reads TGCGCCAGCAGCCAAGGGCAGGAGCCCTACGAGCAGTACTTC.

The gene calls are TRBV20-1 and TRBJ2-1; no firm D call. CDR3 length: 12 amino acids. Trimming left V 2 bases short and J 8 bases short, with 10 bases between. CDR1 is DFQATT and CDR2 is SNEGSKA in the germline V gene (reference sequence). The CDR3 region has the DNA TGCAGTGCTAGATTGGGTGTGTATGAGCAGTTCTTC. This sequence encodes CSARLGVYEQFF.

This clonotype has only a few counts. The chain couples TRBV5-1 to TRBJ2-1, with D uncertain. Trimming cost V 2 bases and J 10 bases, with 16 bases left between them. CDR1 and CDR2 from the germline V gene are SGHRS and YFSETQ. The CDR3 extends over 14 amino acids. The CDR3 DNA sequence: TGCGCCAGCAGCTTCTCAGGTGATTCGCGGGAGCAGTTCTTC. This translates into CASSFSGDSREQFF.

The chain employs TRBV29-1 and TRBJ2-3; 7 bases map to TRBD2. V lost 4 bases to trimming and J lost 2 bases; unmatched junction nucleotides: 6. The CDR3 is 14 residues long. Germline CDR1 reads SQVTM; CDR2 reads ANQGSEA. CDR3 in DNA: TGCAGCGTTGTTTTGGGACTACACACAGATACGCAGTATTTT. The encoded protein is CSVVLGLHTDTQYF.

This clonotype was detected only a few times. This chain links TRBV6-1 with TRBJ2-1; 9 bases line up with TRBD2. After removal of 2 bases from V and 6 bases from J, the junction contained 5 bases not matched to a gene. The germline CDR1 and CDR2 sequences are MNHNS and SASEGT. The CDR3 extends over 15 amino acids. DNA for the CDR3: TGTGCCAGCAGTGAAACCCCTAGCGGGATCAATGAGCAGTTCTTC. Residues: CASSETPSGINEQFF.

This clonotype was seen ten or more times. V is TRBV7-2 and J is TRBJ2-7; D is ambiguous. V was cut by 1 base and J by 1 base, with 11 bases left in between. CDR3 length: 15 residues. Germline loops: CDR1 SGHTA, CDR2 FQGNSA. The CDR3 loop reads CASSLGGGRSYEQYF. As DNA, the CDR3 is TGTGCCAGCAGCTTAGGGGGTGGTCGGTCCTACGAGCAGTACTTC.

The chain uses TRBV14 and TRBJ1-4; tentative D call: TRBD1 (5 bases). Germline V gene lookup returns CDR1 SGHDN and CDR2 FVKESK. Trimming pared 4 bases from V and 4 bases from J, leaving 10 bases between. The CDR3 covers 14 residues. The CDR3: CASSRGTFNEKLFF. In DNA, the CDR3 is TGTGCCAGCAGCCGAGGGACCTTTAATGAAAAACTGTTTTTT.

This clonotype was counted many times. CDR3: CSADADRGRGYTF. CDR3 sequence (DNA): TGCAGCGCCGACGCCGACAGGGGGCGAGGCTACACCTTC. The chain couples TRBV29-1 to TRBJ1-2; 10 bases agree with TRBD1. Germline trimming cut 7 bases from V and 8 bases from J; bases unmatched to any gene: 10. There are 13 residues in the CDR3. The germline CDR1 and CDR2 sequences are SQVTM and ANQGSEA. Complete variable domain (other parts from reference TRBV29-1 and TRBJ1-2): SAVISQKPSRDICQRGTSLTIQCQVDSQVTMMFWYRQQPGQSLTLIATANQGSEATYESGFVIDKFPISRPNLTFSTLTVSNMSPEDSSIYLCSADADRGRGYTFGSGTRLTVV.

The chain recombines TRBV7-6 with TRBJ2-1, with 9 bases that match TRBD1. Germline CDR1 SGHVS, CDR2 FNYEAQ. The CDR3 runs to 16 residues. V lost 4 bases, J lost 6 bases, and 10 bases stayed unmatched. This CDR3 reads CASSSAGTGFLNEQFF. The DNA of the CDR3 is TGTGCCAGCAGCTCCGCCGGGACAGGGTTTCTCAATGAGCAGTTCTTC.

This clonotype was seen repeatedly, ten times or more. The chain is built from TRBV9 and TRBJ2-1; possible D gene TRBD1, 6 bases. Germline CDR1 and CDR2: SGDLS and YYNGEE. V lost 0 bases and J 2 bases, leaving 9 bases between the germline ends. This CDR3 spans 15 amino acids. In nucleotides, the CDR3 is TGTGCCAGCAGCGTAGAAGGGACACCCTACAATGAGCAGTTCTTC. This codes for CASSVEGTPYNEQFF. The full variable domain, rest sourced from reference TRBV9 and TRBJ2-1, is DSGVTQTPKHLITATGQRVTLRCSPRSGDLSVYWYQQSLDQGLQFLIQYYNGEERAKGNILERFSAQQFPDLHSELNLSSLELGDSALYFCASSVEGTPYNEQFFGPGTRLTVL.

This clonotype has a count of ten or more. The genes are TRBV6-5 and TRBJ2-1; tentatively, D is TRBD1 or TRBD2 (5 bases each). This CDR3 has 14 amino acids. Germline V CDR1 and CDR2: MNHEY, SVGAGI. Trimming removed 2 bases from V and 7 bases from J, with 12 bases in between. DNA for the CDR3: TGTGCCAGCAGTTACGGCGACAGAGGGAATGAGCAGTTCTTC. Translating gives CASSYGDRGNEQFF.

This clonotype was counted ten times or more. This sequence joins TRBV2 and TRBJ2-5; 8 nucleotides match TRBD1. CDR3 length: 14 residues. Per germline, CDR1 SNHLY and CDR2 FYNNEI. The V segment lost 8 bases and the J segment 3 bases; nucleotides outside the gene matches: 8. As DNA, the CDR3 is TGTGCCAGCGCCCGGACAGGGTGGAAAGAGACCCAGTACTTC. This codes for CASARTGWKETQYF.

J is TRBJ1-5 and V is TRBV7-6, with 9 bases fitting TRBD1. After removal of 1 base from V and 4 bases from J, the junction contained 2 bases not matched to a gene. The CDR3 is made up of 15 amino acids. Germline CDR1 and CDR2: SGHVS and FNYEAQ. This chain's CDR3 is CASSLEDRGNQPQHF. CDR3 DNA: TGTGCCAGCAGCTTAGAGGACAGGGGTAATCAGCCCCAGCATTTT.

The rearrangement uses TRBV5-4 and TRBJ1-2; D gene unclear. Germline V gene lookup returns CDR1 SGHNT and CDR2 YYREEE (reference sequence). Trimming left V 6 bases short and J 2 bases short, with 11 bases between. There are 13 residues in the CDR3. CDR3 coding DNA: TGTGCCAGCACCCAAATGGGAAACTATGGCTACACCTTC. Protein: CASTQMGNYGYTF.

J is TRBJ2-3 and V is TRBV5-1, with D perhaps TRBD1 or TRBD2 (5 bases each). With 4 bases removed from V and 0 bases from J, the gap between germline ends came to 18 bases. Germline-derived CDR1 and CDR2 are SGHRS and YFSETQ. This CDR3 contains 17 residues. The CDR3 region is CASSTLLGTYSTDTQYF. In DNA, the CDR3 is TGCGCCAGCAGCACCCTGTTGGGGACGTACAGCACAGATACGCAGTATTTT.